A selection of T cell receptor beta chains follows, all from one sample in a study of T cells after somatic rescue of genetic block. The protocol was immunoSEQ multiplex PCR, while the TCRdb copy is restricted to in-frame clones and leaves out a portion. The data show about 110,000 clones, 75% to 95% seen once. Sequenced material: peripheral blood mononuclear cells (PBMCs). These receptor sequences come from a woman younger than 35. The CDR3 runs from the conserved cysteine through the conserved F or W. Each record gives: V gene, clone size, J gene, D gene, CDR3 DNA, CDR3 protein. The D gene is left open where the match is weak. Clone size is shown for a subset of rows, as once, few, many or a class of expanded clone.

V: TRBV10-3
size: -
J: TRBJ1-4
D: TRBD1
DNA: TGTGCCATCAGTGAGTACAGGGGGAGAGAGGAAAAACTGTTTTTT
CDR3: CAISEYRGREEKLFF

V: TRBV5-1
size: -
J: TRBJ2-3
D: TRBD2
DNA: TGCGCCAGCAGCTTGGGACTAGCGGGGGGGCCGAACACAGATACGCAGTATTTT
CDR3: CASSLGLAGGPNTDTQYF

V: TRBV11-2
size: -
J: TRBJ2-1
D: -
DNA: TGTGCCAGCAGCTTACCTACACCCTCCTACAATGAGCAGTTCTTC
CDR3: CASSLPTPSYNEQFF

V: TRBV4-2
size: -
J: TRBJ2-7
D: TRBD1
DNA: TGTGCCAGCAGCCGCCCGGGACAGCGGACCTACGAGCAGTACTTC
CDR3: CASSRPGQRTYEQYF

V: TRBV15
size: -
J: TRBJ1-4
D: -
DNA: TGTGCCACCAGCAGAGATTCTAATGAAAAACTGTTTTTT
CDR3: CATSRDSNEKLFF

V: TRBV9
size: -
J: TRBJ2-4
D: TRBD2
DNA: TGTGCCAGCAGCGTCCATAGCGGGGGAGAAGCCAAAAACATTCAGTACTTC
CDR3: CASSVHSGGEAKNIQYF

V: TRBV10-3
size: -
J: TRBJ2-1
D: TRBD2
DNA: TGTGCCATCACTAGGACTAGCGGGCCTAATGAGCAGTTCTTC
CDR3: CAITRTSGPNEQFF

V: TRBV18
size: -
J: TRBJ1-5
D: -
DNA: TGTGCCAGCTCCAGATTAGGCAATCAGCCCCAGCATTTT
CDR3: CASSRLGNQPQHF

V: TRBV2
size: -
J: TRBJ2-7
D: TRBD1
DNA: TGTGCCAGCAGTGAAAGGGACAGGGGGGACTACGAGCAGTACTTC
CDR3: CASSERDRGDYEQYF

V: TRBV6-1
size: -
J: TRBJ2-2
D: TRBD2
DNA: TGTGCCAGCAGTGAAATAGGCGGGGGGGAGAACACCGGGGAGCTGTTTTTT
CDR3: CASSEIGGGENTGELFF

V: TRBV6-6
size: once
J: TRBJ2-4
D: -
DNA: TGTGCCAGCATAGCGGCACTAGCCAAAAACATTCAGTACTTC
CDR3: CASIAALAKNIQYF

V: TRBV7-2
size: -
J: TRBJ2-1
D: -
DNA: TGTGCCAGCAGCTTTCCCCGGTGGAGCTCCTACAATGAGCAGTTCTTC
CDR3: CASSFPRWSSYNEQFF

V: TRBV27
size: -
J: TRBJ2-7
D: -
DNA: TGTGCCAGCAGTTTAGGAGTCAGTATCTACGAGCAGTACTTC
CDR3: CASSLGVSIYEQYF

V: TRBV5-6
size: -
J: TRBJ2-3
D: TRBD2
DNA: TGTGCCAGCAGCAGAACTAGCGGGGGGGCGGGCACAGATACGCAGTATTTT
CDR3: CASSRTSGGAGTDTQYF

V: TRBV9
size: -
J: TRBJ2-5
D: -
DNA: TGTGCCAGCAGCGTGGATTCCCATGGGGAGACCCAGTACTTC
CDR3: CASSVDSHGETQYF

V: TRBV11-2
size: -
J: TRBJ1-4
D: -
DNA: TGTGCCAGCAGCCTAGGAGCACGTGAAAAACTGTTTTTT
CDR3: CASSLGAREKLFF

V: TRBV18
size: -
J: TRBJ1-2
D: TRBD1
DNA: TGTGCCAGCTCAGGGGACAGGGCTAGCTACACCTTC
CDR3: CASSGDRASYTF

V: TRBV7-3
size: -
J: TRBJ2-4
D: -
DNA: TGTGCCAGCAGCTTAGACAGTCAAAACATTCAGTACTTC
CDR3: CASSLDSQNIQYF

V: TRBV9
size: -
J: TRBJ2-2
D: -
DNA: TGTGCCAGCAGCGTAAGGGAGGGGGGCACCGGGGAGCTGTTTTTT
CDR3: CASSVREGGTGELFF

V: TRBV5-5
size: -
J: TRBJ2-1
D: TRBD2
DNA: TGTGCCAGCAGCCGGACGGGGTTCAGGCGGGGGTACAATGAGCAGTTCTTC
CDR3: CASSRTGFRRGYNEQFF

V: TRBV7-9
size: -
J: TRBJ2-7
D: -
DNA: TGTGCCAGCAGCCAGGAGGGCGAGCAGTACTTC
CDR3: CASSQEGEQYF

V: TRBV28
size: -
J: TRBJ2-3
D: TRBD2
DNA: TGTGCCAGCAGCCTAGGGACTAGCGGGGGGACAGATACGCAGTATTTT
CDR3: CASSLGTSGGTDTQYF

V: TRBV29-1
size: -
J: TRBJ2-2
D: -
DNA: TGCAGCGTTGCGGGAGAGACACTCACCGGGGAGCTGTTTTTT
CDR3: CSVAGETLTGELFF

V: TRBV30
size: few
J: TRBJ1-2
D: -
DNA: TGTGCCTGGTTTGGTGGGGACTATGGCTACACCTTC
CDR3: CAWFGGDYGYTF

V: TRBV4-2
size: -
J: TRBJ1-1
D: -
DNA: TGTGCCAGCAGCCAAGCAGGAGGGCGAGACGAAGCTTTCTTT
CDR3: CASSQAGGRDEAFF